This T cell receptor beta chain comes out of a study of OX40 agonist ivuxolimab in advanced cancers. This table comes from immunoSEQ multiplex PCR, and its TCRdb copy is limited to in-frame clones, with some not included. Of 70,000 to 80,000 clones listed, around 89% are singletons. The V gene lost 6 bases and the J gene lost 7 bases, with 16 bases spanning the gap. This CDR3 spans 15 amino acids. Looked up from germline, CDR1 is SGHDN and CDR2 is FVKESK. Material: CD4+ or CD8+ T cells sorted from blood, obtained in a trial of the OX40 agonist ivuxolimab. The sequence was obtained from an adult with an advanced solid tumor such as melanoma, head and neck, liver or kidney cancer. V gene TRBV14 combines with J gene TRBJ1-6; a possible D gene is TRBD1 (6 bases). The CDR3, as DNA: TGTGCCAGCAGTCATCAGGGGCGGTGGAATTCACCCCTCCACTTT. This translates into CASSHQGRWNSPLHF.